Below, 5 T cell receptor beta chains from the same sample are listed, as sequenced in a study of CD8 T cells in ankylosing spondylitis. TCRdb used MiXCR to reprocess the 5' RACE reads, holding one entry per CDR3 protein. The table includes around 150,000 distinct CDR3 sequences, about an eighth detected once. The sample taken for sequencing was blood, either unsorted or a sorted T cell fraction (not recorded which). These receptors all stem from a female donor with ankylosing spondylitis or in good health (not recorded which).

This clonotype was counted ten times or more. The CDR3 DNA sequence: TGTGCCAGCAGCTTAGAGCTGTACGCAGATACGCAGTATTTT. Its protein is CASSLELYADTQYF. The genes are TRBV7-6 and TRBJ2-3; unclear D gene. V lost 1 base, J lost 4 bases, and 9 bases lay in between. CDR1 is SGHVS and CDR2 is FNYEAQ in the germline V gene. This CDR3 region has 14 residues. Together with reference TRBV7-6 and TRBJ2-3, the CDR3 gives the full variable domain: GAGVSQSPRYKVTKRGQDVALRCDPISGHVSLYWYRQALGQGPEFLTYFNYEAQQDKSGLPNDRFSAERPEGSISTLTIQRTEQRDSAMYRCASSLELYADTQYFGPGTRLTVL.

This clonotype was counted at least ten times. A junction end diverges from the germline sequence, so it may reflect a read error. The CDR3 region has the DNA TGTGCCAGCAGTGACTCGGGACAGCTAGACTACGAGCAGTACTTC. It is translated as CASSDSGQLDYEQYF. The J gene is TRBJ2-7, the V gene TRBV6-5; TRBD1 matches at 7 bases. Germline V gives CDR1 MNHEY, CDR2 SVGAGI. The CDR3 consists of 15 residues.

Remarks on this clonotype: Given a much more abundant clone one base away, this may be a read error. The V gene is TRBV5-6, the J gene TRBJ2-1; unclear D gene. This CDR3 contains 15 residues. The germline gives CDR1 SGHDT, CDR2 YYEEEE. The CDR3 region has the DNA TGTGCCGGCAGCCCCTTAAAGCCCACCTACAATGAGCAGTTCTTC. It translates to CAGSPLKPTYNEQFF.

The chain carries TRBV4-2 and TRBJ1-6; D is undetermined. CDR3 size: 15 residues. The ends were cut back, 10 bases at V and 5 bases at J, with 18 bases in the middle. The germline V gene has CDR1 LGHNA and CDR2 YNFKEQ. The chain's CDR3 is CATRDWPGNNSPLHF. CDR3 bases: TGTGCCACTAGAGACTGGCCGGGGAATAATTCACCCCTCCACTTT.

The sample holds many counts of this clonotype. The CDR3 sequence is CASSSVDSQNSPLHF. The CDR3 bases are TGTGCCAGCAGCTCCGTGGACAGCCAAAATTCACCCCTCCACTTT. The chain is built from TRBV5-5 and TRBJ1-6; D possibly corresponds to TRBD1 (6 bases). CDR3 length equals 15 residues. In germline, CDR1 is SGHKS, CDR2 YYEKEE (reference sequence). V was clipped by 3 bases and J by 7 bases, with 14 bases between them.